Presented here are 9 T cell receptor beta chains from one specimen sequenced in a study of T cells in Graves' hyperthyroidism and ophthalmopathy. Regions amplified from RNA transcripts were the TCR beta CDR3 regions. Primed by the HTBI set, a first-round RT-PCR was run on the TCR CDR3. Each CDR3 protein gets one entry after TCRdb re-called the multiplex PCR reads with MiXCR. The sample has around 350,000 distinct CDR3 sequences, approximately 19% seen once; the top ten hold roughly 3.5%. Material for sequencing was blood. These receptors came from a woman younger than 35 with Graves' hyperthyroidism.

A word on this clonotype: A much more abundant neighbour one base away suggests this may be a read error. The chain recombines TRBV18 with TRBJ1-5; possible D gene TRBD1, 5 bases. With 5 bases removed from V and 7 bases from J, the gap between germline ends came to 18 bases. CDR1 is KGHSH, CDR2 LQKENI, per germline. The CDR3 contains 15 residues. The CDR3: CASSFMDRGGQPQHF. The CDR3 DNA sequence: TGTGCCAGCTCATTTATGGACCGCGGGGGACAGCCCCAGCATTTT.

Comment on this clonotype: This may arise from a read error, as a much more abundant clone is one base away. The CDR3 carries no conserved terminal phenylalanine or tryptophan, so it likely arises from a read error. This chain joins TRBV14 and TRBJ1-1; D is perhaps TRBD1 (6 bases). CDR1 is SGHDN and CDR2 is FVKESK in the germline V gene. Trimming cost V 6 bases and J 5 bases, with 16 bases left between them. The CDR3 runs to 14 residues. DNA of the CDR3: TGTGCCAGCAGGACAAAACAGGGTGCGACTGAAGCTTTCTAT. Translated, it gives CASRTKQGATEAFY.

This clonotype was recorded only once. The gene calls are TRBV7-8 and TRBJ2-2; D unclear. Germline lookup yields CDR1 SGHVS and CDR2 FQNEAQ. V was trimmed by 7 bases and J by 1 base, leaving 13 bases between them. The CDR3 has 15 residues. The CDR3 sequence: CASTLKLRNTGELFF. The CDR3 nucleotides are TGTGCCAGCACCCTTAAGCTTCGGAACACCGGGGAGCTGTTTTTT.

On this clonotype: A much larger clone differs from this one at a single base, so this may be a read error. V usage is TRBV7-2 and J usage is TRBJ2-2; the D is unclear. The CDR3 extends over 14 amino acids. Germline V gene lookup returns CDR1 SGHTA and CDR2 FQGNSA. As DNA, the CDR3 is TGTGCCAGCAGCGCAGGATGGAACACCGAGGAGCTGTTTTTT. Encoded protein: CASSAGWNTEELFF.

This clonotype appeared many times. The rearrangement joins TRBV10-3 to TRBJ1-1, with TRBD1 as a possible D gene (5 bases). With 0 bases removed from V and 2 bases from J, the gap between germline ends came to 16 bases. From germline, CDR1 is ENHRY and CDR2 SYGVKD. The length of the CDR3 is 17 residues. Here the CDR3 DNA reads TGTGCCATCAGTGAGTCGGGGTTTGGTCAGGGAAACACTGAAGCTTTCTTT. Translated, it gives CAISESGFGQGNTEAFF.

Ten or more counts support this clonotype. V gene TRBV12-3 or TRBV12-4 combines with J gene TRBJ1-5; D call uncertain. This CDR3 contains 14 residues. V dropped 0 bases and J dropped 2 bases, with 5 bases sitting between them. The CDR3 sequence is CASSLAKGNQPQHF. The CDR3 DNA is TGTGCCAGCAGTTTAGCTAAAGGCAATCAGCCCCAGCATTTT.

The chain has TRBV5-1 and TRBJ2-2, with unresolved D. The CDR3 contains 16 residues. V dropped 4 bases and J dropped 0 bases, with 13 bases sitting between them. Germline CDR1 and CDR2: SGHRS and YFSETQ. CDR3 sequence (DNA): TGCGCCAGCAGCCCCTCAGTAGTTGCGAACACCGGGGAGCTGTTTTTT. Translation: CASSPSVVANTGELFF.

This clonotype was counted a few times. The junction departs from germline at one end; a sequencing error may be responsible. The rearrangement uses TRBV2 and TRBJ1-3; D is ambiguous. The CDR3 length is 14 residues. Germline V gives CDR1 SNHLY, CDR2 FYNNEI. CDR3 in amino acids: CASGEAISGNTIYF. CDR3 nucleotides: TGTGCCAGCGGTGAAGCGATCTCTGGAAACACCATATATTTT. The complete variable domain, with remaining parts taken from reference TRBV2 and TRBJ1-3, reads EPEVTQTPSHQVTQMGQEVILRCVPISNHLYFYWYRQILGQKVEFLVSFYNNEISEKSEIFDDQFSVERPDGSNFTLKIRSTKLEDSAMYFCASGEAISGNTIYFGEGSWLTVV.

This clonotype was counted many times. V gene TRBV12-3 or TRBV12-4 combines with J gene TRBJ2-5; 9 nucleotides agree with TRBD2. The CDR3 runs to 15 residues. V trimming: 6 bases; J trimming: 5 bases; junction bases outside the gene matches: 10. The CDR3 sequence is CASSFGGGGAETQYF. The CDR3 DNA is TGTGCCAGCAGCTTCGGCGGCGGGGGGGCTGAGACCCAGTACTTC.